Listed below are T cell receptor beta chains from one sample, sequenced in a study of blood T cell repertoires in COVID-19. Assay used: immunoSEQ multiplex PCR; TCRdb lists only in-frame clones, some missing. The profile shows under 200,000 clones, around 80% of them singletons. The specimen sequenced was peripheral blood. Receptors originate from a man aged 65-85 years with active or convalescent COVID-19. The CDR3 runs from the conserved cysteine through the conserved F or W. The order of the fields is clone size, V gene, J gene, D gene, CDR3 protein, CDR3 DNA. D genes are given only for firm matches. Size tells how often a clone was seen (once, few, many) or the class of an expanded clone, and some rows leave it out.

size: NA; V: TRBV6-5; J: TRBJ1-2; D: NA; CDR3: CASSYSMSGQNYGYTF; DNA: TGTGCCAGCAGTTACTCGATGAGCGGGCAAAACTATGGCTACACCTTC
size: NA; V: TRBV6-5; J: TRBJ2-7; D: TRBD2; CDR3: CASKSGGSGEDEQYF; DNA: TGTGCCAGTAAATCCGGGGGTAGCGGGGAGGACGAGCAGTACTTC
size: NA; V: TRBV7-9; J: TRBJ1-2; D: NA; CDR3: CASSSSGHNYGYTF; DNA: TGTGCCAGCAGCTCATCGGGACACAACTATGGCTACACCTTC
size: once; V: TRBV7-9; J: TRBJ1-2; D: NA; CDR3: CASSPSGQNYGYTF; DNA: TGTGCCAGCAGCCCTAGCGGACAGAACTATGGCTACACCTTC
size: NA; V: TRBV27; J: TRBJ1-6; D: NA; CDR3: CAGDSSPLHF; DNA: TGTGCCGGAGACTCTTCACCCCTCCACTTT
size: NA; V: TRBV9; J: TRBJ1-1; D: NA; CDR3: CASSAGETEAFF; DNA: TGTGCCAGCAGCGCCGGGGAAACTGAAGCTTTCTTT
size: NA; V: TRBV5-1; J: TRBJ1-4; D: NA; CDR3: CASSGGQGLNEKLFF; DNA: TGCGCCAGCAGCGGTGGTCAGGGGCTTAATGAAAAACTGTTTTTT
size: NA; V: TRBV7-2; J: TRBJ1-5; D: NA; CDR3: CASSLGRAENQPQHF; DNA: TGTGCCAGCAGCTTAGGCAGGGCTGAAAATCAGCCCCAGCATTTT
size: NA; V: TRBV5-5; J: TRBJ1-5; D: TRBD1; CDR3: CASSLVTGGAQPQHF; DNA: TGTGCCAGCAGCTTGGTGACAGGGGGTGCCCAGCCCCAGCATTTT
size: NA; V: TRBV13; J: TRBJ1-1; D: TRBD1; CDR3: CASSPRVRPGQGDQNTEAFF; DNA: TGTGCCAGCAGCCCCAGGGTCCGACCGGGACAGGGGGACCAGAACACTGAAGCTTTCTTT
size: NA; V: TRBV3-1/TRBV3-2; J: TRBJ2-4; D: NA; CDR3: CASSQASRGAIQYF; DNA: TGTGCCAGCAGCCAAGCGTCCCGGGGAGCCATTCAGTACTTC
size: NA; V: TRBV7-9; J: TRBJ2-7; D: NA; CDR3: CASSSTDSIPSYEQYF; DNA: TGTGCCAGCAGCTCCACCGACTCAATACCCTCCTACGAGCAGTACTTC
size: NA; V: TRBV7-6; J: TRBJ2-2; D: TRBD2; CDR3: CASSLEASGNTGELFF; DNA: TGTGCCAGCAGCTTAGAGGCTAGCGGTAACACCGGGGAGCTGTTTTTT
size: NA; V: TRBV5-1; J: TRBJ2-7; D: NA; CDR3: CASSLLQENPYEQYF; DNA: TGCGCCAGCAGCTTGCTCCAGGAAAACCCGTACGAGCAGTACTTC
size: NA; V: TRBV18; J: TRBJ1-1; D: NA; CDR3: CASSPPSVSGLEAFF; DNA: TGTGCCAGCTCACCACCGAGTGTAAGCGGACTTGAAGCTTTCTTT
size: once; V: TRBV30; J: TRBJ1-4; D: NA; CDR3: CAGGETNEKLFF; DNA: TGTGCCGGGGGGGAGACTAATGAAAAACTGTTTTTT
size: NA; V: TRBV24-1; J: TRBJ2-5; D: TRBD1; CDR3: CATSDLTGDQETQYF; DNA: TGTGCCACCAGTGACCTGACAGGGGACCAAGAGACCCAGTACTTC
size: NA; V: TRBV10-1; J: TRBJ2-2; D: NA; CDR3: CASSRDWNTGELFF; DNA: TGCGCCAGCAGTCGGGACTGGAACACCGGGGAGCTGTTTTTT
size: NA; V: TRBV5-6; J: TRBJ1-2; D: NA; CDR3: CASSLSGRGGYTF; DNA: TGTGCCAGCAGCTTGTCAGGCAGGGGCGGCTACACCTTC
size: few; V: TRBV6-5; J: TRBJ1-6; D: NA; CDR3: CASSPAGWGDSPLHF; DNA: TGTGCCAGCAGTCCAGCGGGGTGGGGCGATTCACCCCTCCACTTT
size: NA; V: TRBV3-1/TRBV3-2; J: TRBJ1-1; D: NA; CDR3: CASSLGQATPGAFF; DNA: TGTGCCAGCAGTCTTGGGCAGGCGACACCTGGGGCTTTCTTT
size: NA; V: TRBV7-2; J: TRBJ1-2; D: TRBD1; CDR3: CASSWDSQYGYTF; DNA: TGTGCCAGCAGCTGGGACAGCCAATATGGCTACACCTTC
size: NA; V: TRBV24-1; J: TRBJ2-5; D: TRBD1; CDR3: CATSEARTGGQETQYF; DNA: TGTGCCACCAGTGAGGCAAGGACAGGGGGACAAGAGACCCAGTACTTC
size: NA; V: TRBV29-1; J: TRBJ2-3; D: NA; CDR3: CSVEVNYQDTQYF; DNA: TGCAGCGTTGAAGTAAACTACCAAGATACGCAGTATTTT
size: NA; V: TRBV30; J: TRBJ1-4; D: NA; CDR3: CAWSFNRVPNEKLFF; DNA: TGTGCCTGGAGTTTCAACAGGGTACCTAATGAAAAACTGTTTTTT
size: NA; V: TRBV7-9; J: TRBJ2-3; D: NA; CDR3: CASSLWTGEDTQYF; DNA: TGTGCCAGCAGCTTGTGGACGGGAGAGGATACGCAGTATTTT
size: once; V: TRBV6-5; J: TRBJ2-3; D: TRBD1; CDR3: CASRRTGSTDTQYF; DNA: TGTGCCAGCAGAAGGACAGGGAGCACAGATACGCAGTATTTT
size: NA; V: TRBV19; J: TRBJ2-3; D: TRBD2; CDR3: CASSIVAGGQSDTQYF; DNA: TGTGCCAGTAGTATAGTAGCGGGGGGGCAATCAGATACGCAGTATTTT
size: NA; V: TRBV2; J: TRBJ2-7; D: TRBD2; CDR3: CASSRLAGFLNEQYF; DNA: TGTGCCAGCAGTCGACTAGCGGGATTTCTAAACGAGCAGTACTTC
size: NA; V: TRBV5-1; J: TRBJ2-3; D: TRBD2; CDR3: CASSLLRLADTQYF; DNA: TGCGCCAGCAGCCTATTGAGACTAGCGGATACGCAGTATTTT
size: NA; V: TRBV4-3; J: TRBJ1-2; D: NA; CDR3: CASSQYQGNPNYGYTF; DNA: TGCGCCAGCAGCCAGTATCAGGGGAATCCTAACTATGGCTACACCTTC
size: NA; V: TRBV13; J: TRBJ2-7; D: TRBD1; CDR3: CASSSPRQGDWNRHF; DNA: TGTGCCAGCAGCTCACCCCGACAGGGAGACTGGAATCGGCACTTC
size: few; V: TRBV27; J: TRBJ2-3; D: NA; CDR3: CASSIQDSTDTQYF; DNA: TGTGCCAGCAGTATTCAGGATTCCACAGATACGCAGTATTTT
size: NA; V: TRBV18; J: TRBJ1-4; D: TRBD1; CDR3: CASSPGQGKLREKLFF; DNA: TGTGCCAGCTCACCCGGACAGGGAAAGCTGCGTGAAAAACTGTTTTTT
size: NA; V: TRBV19; J: TRBJ1-2; D: NA; CDR3: CASSSSTGVYGYTF; DNA: TGTGCCAGTAGTAGTTCGACAGGAGTCTATGGCTACACCTTC
size: NA; V: TRBV30; J: TRBJ1-2; D: NA; CDR3: CAWSSPQTGSYGYTF; DNA: TGTGCCTGGAGCTCCCCCCAAACAGGGAGCTATGGCTACACCTTC
size: NA; V: TRBV24-1; J: TRBJ2-3; D: NA; CDR3: CATSDPSTDTQYF; DNA: TGTGCCACCAGTGACCCGAGCACAGATACGCAGTATTTT
size: NA; V: TRBV5-1; J: TRBJ2-1; D: TRBD2; CDR3: CASSLASGLAVNEQFF; DNA: TGCGCCAGCAGCTTGGCATCAGGACTAGCGGTCAATGAGCAGTTCTTC
size: once; V: TRBV5-1; J: TRBJ2-1; D: TRBD1; CDR3: CASSLAPGGNEQFF; DNA: TGCGCCAGCAGCTTGGCTCCAGGGGGCAATGAGCAGTTCTTC
size: NA; V: TRBV6-5; J: TRBJ2-1; D: TRBD1; CDR3: CASSLQGSEQFF; DNA: TGTGCCAGCAGCTTACAGGGGAGTGAGCAGTTCTTC
size: once; V: TRBV25-1; J: TRBJ2-1; D: TRBD2; CDR3: CASTVAGNYNEQFF; DNA: TGTGCCAGCACAGTAGCGGGCAATTACAATGAGCAGTTCTTC
size: once; V: TRBV28; J: TRBJ1-2; D: TRBD1; CDR3: CASSPDRGRNGYTF; DNA: TGTGCCAGCAGTCCAGACAGGGGGCGGAATGGCTACACCTTC
size: once; V: TRBV5-4; J: TRBJ2-7; D: NA; CDR3: CASSLKGVKHEQYF; DNA: TGTGCCAGCAGCTTAAAAGGGGTCAAGCACGAGCAGTACTTC
size: NA; V: TRBV20-1; J: TRBJ2-5; D: NA; CDR3: CSARLQETQYF; DNA: TGCAGTGCTAGACTCCAAGAGACCCAGTACTTC
size: NA; V: TRBV19; J: TRBJ1-5; D: TRBD1; CDR3: CASSTDRGRQGPQHF; DNA: TGTGCCAGTAGTACCGACAGGGGCCGCCAGGGGCCCCAGCATTTT
size: NA; V: TRBV6-5; J: TRBJ1-2; D: NA; CDR3: CASSYYKTGLTDGYTF; DNA: TGTGCCAGCAGTTACTACAAGACAGGTTTGACGGATGGCTACACCTTC
size: NA; V: TRBV6-5; J: TRBJ2-4; D: TRBD1; CDR3: CASRARTGLNIQYF; DNA: TGTGCCAGCAGGGCCCGGACAGGGTTAAACATTCAGTACTTC
size: NA; V: TRBV7-9; J: TRBJ2-7; D: TRBD1; CDR3: CASSLLGQGANEQYF; DNA: TGTGCCAGCAGCTTGCTGGGACAGGGTGCGAACGAGCAGTACTTC
size: NA; V: TRBV3-1/TRBV3-2; J: TRBJ1-6; D: NA; CDR3: CASSQAGGGSSSYNSPLHF; DNA: TGTGCCAGCAGCCAAGCCGGGGGTGGGTCAAGCTCCTATAATTCACCCCTCCACTTT
size: once; V: TRBV19; J: TRBJ1-2; D: NA; CDR3: CASSIRGPHYGYTF; DNA: TGTGCCAGTAGTATACGTGGCCCCCACTATGGCTACACCTTC
size: NA; V: TRBV29-1; J: TRBJ1-1; D: NA; CDR3: CSVEDSMNTEAFF; DNA: TGCAGCGTTGAGGACAGCATGAACACTGAAGCTTTCTTT
size: once; V: TRBV12-3/TRBV12-4; J: TRBJ2-1; D: NA; CDR3: CASTSYNEQFF; DNA: TGTGCCAGCACTTCCTACAATGAGCAGTTCTTC
size: once; V: TRBV5-6; J: TRBJ1-2; D: TRBD1; CDR3: CASRLPGQGARGYTF; DNA: TGTGCCAGCAGACTACCGGGACAGGGGGCGCGTGGCTACACCTTC
size: NA; V: TRBV5-1; J: TRBJ1-4; D: TRBD1; CDR3: CASTQGGTVEKLFF; DNA: TGCGCCAGCACCCAAGGCGGGACAGTTGAAAAACTGTTTTTT
size: NA; V: TRBV3-1/TRBV3-2; J: TRBJ1-1; D: TRBD1; CDR3: CASSHWDRRSEAFF; DNA: TGTGCCAGCAGCCATTGGGACAGAAGATCTGAAGCTTTCTTT
size: NA; V: TRBV18; J: TRBJ1-1; D: NA; CDR3: CASSPAGLTEAFF; DNA: TGTGCCAGCTCACCGGCAGGGTTGACTGAAGCTTTCTTT
size: NA; V: TRBV15; J: TRBJ1-2; D: NA; CDR3: CATSSPQVANYGYTF; DNA: TGTGCCACCAGCAGTCCCCAGGTTGCCAACTATGGCTACACCTTC
size: NA; V: TRBV11-2; J: TRBJ1-1; D: TRBD1; CDR3: CASSPVDRGYTEAFF; DNA: TGTGCCAGCAGCCCCGTAGACAGGGGGTACACTGAAGCTTTCTTT
size: NA; V: TRBV5-1; J: TRBJ1-1; D: NA; CDR3: CASSLAGENTEAFF; DNA: TGCGCCAGCAGCTTAGCAGGGGAGAACACTGAAGCTTTCTTT